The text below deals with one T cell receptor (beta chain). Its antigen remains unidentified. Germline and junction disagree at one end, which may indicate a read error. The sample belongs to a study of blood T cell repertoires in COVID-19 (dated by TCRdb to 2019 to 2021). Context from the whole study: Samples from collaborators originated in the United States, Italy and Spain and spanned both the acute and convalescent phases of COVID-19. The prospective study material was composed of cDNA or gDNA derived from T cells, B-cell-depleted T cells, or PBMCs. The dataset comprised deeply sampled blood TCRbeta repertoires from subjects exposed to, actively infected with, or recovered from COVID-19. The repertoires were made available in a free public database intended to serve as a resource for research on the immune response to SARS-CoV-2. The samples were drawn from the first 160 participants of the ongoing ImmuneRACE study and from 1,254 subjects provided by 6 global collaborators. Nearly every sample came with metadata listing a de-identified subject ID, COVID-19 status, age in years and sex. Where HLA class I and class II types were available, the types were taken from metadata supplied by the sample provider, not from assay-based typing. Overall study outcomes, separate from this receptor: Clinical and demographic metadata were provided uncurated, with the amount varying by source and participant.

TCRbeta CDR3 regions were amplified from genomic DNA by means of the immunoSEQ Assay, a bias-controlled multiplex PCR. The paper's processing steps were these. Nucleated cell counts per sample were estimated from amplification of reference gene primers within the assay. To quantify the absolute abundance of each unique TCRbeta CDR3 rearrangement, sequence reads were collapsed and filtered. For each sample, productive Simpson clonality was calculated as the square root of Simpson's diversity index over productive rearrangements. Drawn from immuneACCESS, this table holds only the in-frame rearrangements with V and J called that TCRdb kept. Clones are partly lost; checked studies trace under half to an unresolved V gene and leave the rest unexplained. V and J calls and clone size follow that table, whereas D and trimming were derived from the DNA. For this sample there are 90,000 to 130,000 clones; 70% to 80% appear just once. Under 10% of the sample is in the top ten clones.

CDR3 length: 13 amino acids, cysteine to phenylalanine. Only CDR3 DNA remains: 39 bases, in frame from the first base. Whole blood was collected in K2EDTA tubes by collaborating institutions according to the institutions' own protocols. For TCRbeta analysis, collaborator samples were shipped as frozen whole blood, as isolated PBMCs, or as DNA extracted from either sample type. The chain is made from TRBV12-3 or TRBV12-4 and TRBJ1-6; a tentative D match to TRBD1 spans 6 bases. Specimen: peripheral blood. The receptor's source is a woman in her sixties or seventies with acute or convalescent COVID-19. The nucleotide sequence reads TGTGCCAGCAGCTTAGGACAGCATTCACCCCTCCACTTT. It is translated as CASSLGQHSPLHF.